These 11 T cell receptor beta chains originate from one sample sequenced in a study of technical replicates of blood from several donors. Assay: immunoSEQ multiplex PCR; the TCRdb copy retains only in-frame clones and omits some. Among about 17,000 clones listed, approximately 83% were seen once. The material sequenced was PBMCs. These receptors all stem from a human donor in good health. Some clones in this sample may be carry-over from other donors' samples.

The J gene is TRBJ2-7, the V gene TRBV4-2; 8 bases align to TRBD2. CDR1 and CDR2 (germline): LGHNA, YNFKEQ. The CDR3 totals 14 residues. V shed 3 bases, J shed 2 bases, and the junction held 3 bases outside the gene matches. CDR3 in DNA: TGTGCCAGCAGCCAGGGCGGGAGGACCTACGAGCAGTACTTC. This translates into CASSQGGRTYEQYF.

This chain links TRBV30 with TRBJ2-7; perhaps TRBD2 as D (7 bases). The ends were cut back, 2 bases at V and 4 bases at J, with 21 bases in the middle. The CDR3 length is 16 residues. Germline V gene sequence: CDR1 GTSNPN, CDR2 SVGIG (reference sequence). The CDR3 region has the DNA TGTGCCTGGAGTCGAGGGGGGTTCGGACTAGGGTACGAGCAGTACTTC. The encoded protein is CAWSRGGFGLGYEQYF.

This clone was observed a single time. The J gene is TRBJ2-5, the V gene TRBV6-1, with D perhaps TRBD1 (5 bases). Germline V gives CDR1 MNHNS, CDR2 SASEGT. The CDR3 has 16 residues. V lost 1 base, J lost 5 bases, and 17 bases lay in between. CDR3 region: CASSEGSQGWLETQYF. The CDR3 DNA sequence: TGTGCCAGCAGTGAAGGATCCCAGGGATGGTTGGAGACCCAGTACTTC.

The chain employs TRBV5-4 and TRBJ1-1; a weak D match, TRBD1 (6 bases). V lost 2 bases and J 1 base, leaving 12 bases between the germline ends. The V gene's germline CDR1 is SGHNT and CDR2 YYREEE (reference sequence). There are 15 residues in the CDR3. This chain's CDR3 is CASSFPGGQNTEAFF. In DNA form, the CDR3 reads TGTGCCAGCAGCTTCCCGGGGGGACAGAACACTGAAGCTTTCTTT.

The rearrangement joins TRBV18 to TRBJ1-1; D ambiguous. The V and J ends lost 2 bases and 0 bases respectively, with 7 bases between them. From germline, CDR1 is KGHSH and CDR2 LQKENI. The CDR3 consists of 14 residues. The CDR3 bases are TGTGCCAGCTCACCATTGGAGGTGAACACTGAAGCTTTCTTT. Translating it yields CASSPLEVNTEAFF.

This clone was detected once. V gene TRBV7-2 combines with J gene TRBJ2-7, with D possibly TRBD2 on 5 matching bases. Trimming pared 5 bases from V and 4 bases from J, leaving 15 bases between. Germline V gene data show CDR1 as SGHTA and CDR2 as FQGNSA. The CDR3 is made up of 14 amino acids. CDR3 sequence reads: CASSPAGPGYEQYF. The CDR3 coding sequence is TGTGCCAGCAGCCCGGCGGGCCCCGGGTACGAGCAGTACTTC.

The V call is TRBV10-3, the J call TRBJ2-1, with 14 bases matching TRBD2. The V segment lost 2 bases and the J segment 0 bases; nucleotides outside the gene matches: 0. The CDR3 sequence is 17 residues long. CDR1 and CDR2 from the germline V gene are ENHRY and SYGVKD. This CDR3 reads CAISEGTSGSSYNEQFF. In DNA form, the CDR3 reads TGTGCCATCAGTGAGGGGACTAGCGGGAGCTCCTACAATGAGCAGTTCTTC.

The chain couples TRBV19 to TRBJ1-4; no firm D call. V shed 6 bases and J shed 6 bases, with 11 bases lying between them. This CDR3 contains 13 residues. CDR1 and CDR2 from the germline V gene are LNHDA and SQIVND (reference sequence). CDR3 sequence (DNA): TGTGCCAGTAGCGGGAGGTTTCATGAAAAACTGTTTTTT. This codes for CASSGRFHEKLFF.

DNA of the CDR3: TGCGCCAGCAGCTTATGGACAGGGTCGGGCGAAAAACTGTTTTTT. Protein: CASSLWTGSGEKLFF. The chain combines TRBV5-1 with TRBJ1-4; 8 bases are a match to TRBD1. From germline, CDR1 is SGHRS and CDR2 YFSETQ. J lost 8 bases, V lost 2 bases, and 8 bases had no gene match. This CDR3 is built from 15 residues. The full variable domain, completed using reference TRBV5-1 and TRBJ1-4, is KAGVTQTPRYLIKTRGQQVTLSCSPISGHRSVSWYQQTPGQGLQFLFEYFSETQRNKGNFPGRFSGRQFSNSRSEMNVSTLELGDSALYLCASSLWTGSGEKLFFGSGTQLSVL.

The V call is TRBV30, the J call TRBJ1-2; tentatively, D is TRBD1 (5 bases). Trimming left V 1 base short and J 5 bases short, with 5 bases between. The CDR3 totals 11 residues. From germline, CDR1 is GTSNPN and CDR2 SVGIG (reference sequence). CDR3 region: CAWSAGYGYTF. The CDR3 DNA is TGTGCCTGGAGTGCAGGGTATGGCTACACCTTC.

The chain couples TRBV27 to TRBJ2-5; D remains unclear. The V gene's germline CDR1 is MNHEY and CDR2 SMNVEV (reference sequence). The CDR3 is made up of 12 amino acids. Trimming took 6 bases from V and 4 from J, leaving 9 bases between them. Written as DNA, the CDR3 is TGTGCCAGCAGCATCATCGGAGAGACCCAGTACTTC. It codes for CASSIIGETQYF.